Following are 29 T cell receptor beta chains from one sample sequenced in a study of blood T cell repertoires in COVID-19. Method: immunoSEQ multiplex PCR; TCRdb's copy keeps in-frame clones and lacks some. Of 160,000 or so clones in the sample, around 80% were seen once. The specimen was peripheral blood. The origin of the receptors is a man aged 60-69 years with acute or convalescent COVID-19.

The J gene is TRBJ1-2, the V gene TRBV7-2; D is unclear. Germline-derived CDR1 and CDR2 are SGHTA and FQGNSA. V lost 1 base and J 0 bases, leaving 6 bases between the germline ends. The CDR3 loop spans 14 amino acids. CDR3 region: CASSLGGPNYGYTF. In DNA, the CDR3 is TGTGCCAGCAGCTTAGGAGGGCCTAACTATGGCTACACCTTC. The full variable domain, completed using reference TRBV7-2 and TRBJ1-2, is GAGVSQSPSNKVTEKGKDVELRCDPISGHTALYWYRQSLGQGLEFLIYFQGNSAPDKSGLPSDRFSAERTGGSVSTLTIQRTQQEDSAVYLCASSLGGPNYGYTFGSGTRLTVV.

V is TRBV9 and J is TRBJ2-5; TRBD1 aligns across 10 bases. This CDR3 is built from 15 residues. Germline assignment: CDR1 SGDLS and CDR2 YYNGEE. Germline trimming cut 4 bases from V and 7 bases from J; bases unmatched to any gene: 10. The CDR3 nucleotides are TGTGCCAGCAGCCCCCCGGGACAGGGGAGAGGGACCCAGTACTTC. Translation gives CASSPPGQGRGTQYF.

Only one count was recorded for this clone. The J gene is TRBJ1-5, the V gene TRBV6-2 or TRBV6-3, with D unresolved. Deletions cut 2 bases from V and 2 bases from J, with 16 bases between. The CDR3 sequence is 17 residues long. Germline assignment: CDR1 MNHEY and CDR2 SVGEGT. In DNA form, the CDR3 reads TGTGCCAGCAGTTACAACATCCCAGGTTCGGGCAATCAGCCCCAGCATTTT. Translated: CASSYNIPGSGNQPQHF.

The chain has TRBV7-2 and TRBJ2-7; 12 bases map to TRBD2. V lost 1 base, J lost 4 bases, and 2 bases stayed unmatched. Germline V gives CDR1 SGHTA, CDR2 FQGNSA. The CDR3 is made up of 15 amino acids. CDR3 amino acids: CASSLGLAGGYEQYF. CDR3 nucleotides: TGTGCCAGCAGCTTAGGTCTAGCGGGGGGGTACGAGCAGTACTTC.

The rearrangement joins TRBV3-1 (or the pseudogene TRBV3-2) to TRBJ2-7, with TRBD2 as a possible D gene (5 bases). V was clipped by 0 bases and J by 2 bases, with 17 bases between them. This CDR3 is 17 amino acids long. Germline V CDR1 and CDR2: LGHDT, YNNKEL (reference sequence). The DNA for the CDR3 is TGTGCCAGCAGCCAAGATGTATCTCCGGGATACACCTACGAGCAGTACTTC. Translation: CASSQDVSPGYTYEQYF.

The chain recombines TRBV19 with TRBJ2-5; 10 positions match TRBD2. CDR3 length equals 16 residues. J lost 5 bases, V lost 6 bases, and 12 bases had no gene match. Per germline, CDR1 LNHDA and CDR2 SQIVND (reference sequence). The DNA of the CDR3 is TGTGCCAGTAGGCCCTTGGCTAGCGGGGGCCCGGAGACCCAGTACTTC. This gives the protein CASRPLASGGPETQYF.

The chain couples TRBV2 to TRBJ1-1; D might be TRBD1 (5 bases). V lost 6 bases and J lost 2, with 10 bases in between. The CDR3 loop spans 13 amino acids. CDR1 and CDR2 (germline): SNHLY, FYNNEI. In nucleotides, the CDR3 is TGTGCCAGCAGCGCCGACAGTAACACTGAAGCTTTCTTT. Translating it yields CASSADSNTEAFF.

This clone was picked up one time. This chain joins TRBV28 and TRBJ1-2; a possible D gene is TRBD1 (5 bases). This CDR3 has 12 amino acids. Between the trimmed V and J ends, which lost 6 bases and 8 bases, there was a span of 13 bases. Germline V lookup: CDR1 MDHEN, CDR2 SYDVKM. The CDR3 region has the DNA TGTGCCAGCAGGGACGGGACTGAGGGCTACACCTTC. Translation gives CASRDGTEGYTF.

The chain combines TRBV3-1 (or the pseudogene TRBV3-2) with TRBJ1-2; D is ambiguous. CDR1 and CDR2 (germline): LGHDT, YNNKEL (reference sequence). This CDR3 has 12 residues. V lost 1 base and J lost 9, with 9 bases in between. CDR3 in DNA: TGTGCCAGCAGCCAAGGGCAGGCGAGCTACACCTTC. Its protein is CASSQGQASYTF.

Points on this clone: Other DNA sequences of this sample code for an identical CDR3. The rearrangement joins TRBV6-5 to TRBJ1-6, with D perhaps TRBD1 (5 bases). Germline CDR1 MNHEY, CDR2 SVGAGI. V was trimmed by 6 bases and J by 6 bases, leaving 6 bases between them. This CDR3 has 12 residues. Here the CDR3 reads CASRQGNSPLHF. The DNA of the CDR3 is TGTGCCAGCAGGCAGGGTAATTCACCCCTCCACTTT.

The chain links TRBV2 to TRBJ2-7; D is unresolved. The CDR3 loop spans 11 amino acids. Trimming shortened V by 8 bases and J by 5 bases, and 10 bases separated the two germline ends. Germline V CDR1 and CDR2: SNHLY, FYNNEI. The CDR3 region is CASARSHEQYF. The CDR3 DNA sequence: TGTGCCAGCGCCCGGTCCCACGAGCAGTACTTC.

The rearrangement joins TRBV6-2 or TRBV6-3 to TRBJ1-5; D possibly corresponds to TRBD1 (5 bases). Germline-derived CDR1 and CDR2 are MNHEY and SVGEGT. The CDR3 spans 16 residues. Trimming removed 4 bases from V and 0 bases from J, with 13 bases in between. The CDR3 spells CASSSLTGISNQPQHF. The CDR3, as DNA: TGTGCCAGCAGTTCCCTTACAGGCATTAGCAATCAGCCCCAGCATTTT.

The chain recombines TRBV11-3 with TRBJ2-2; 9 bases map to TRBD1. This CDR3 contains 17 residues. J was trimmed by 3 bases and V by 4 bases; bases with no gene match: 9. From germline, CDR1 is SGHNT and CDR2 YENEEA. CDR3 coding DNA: TGTGCCAGCAGCTCTAGGGCGGGACAGGGACACACCGGGGAGCTGTTTTTT. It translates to CASSSRAGQGHTGELFF.

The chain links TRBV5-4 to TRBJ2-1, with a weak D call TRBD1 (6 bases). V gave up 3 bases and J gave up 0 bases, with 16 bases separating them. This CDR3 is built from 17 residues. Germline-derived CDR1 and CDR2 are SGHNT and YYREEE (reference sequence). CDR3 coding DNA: TGTGCCAGCAGCTCGTACAGGGTCTACAGCTCCTACAATGAGCAGTTCTTC. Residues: CASSSYRVYSSYNEQFF.

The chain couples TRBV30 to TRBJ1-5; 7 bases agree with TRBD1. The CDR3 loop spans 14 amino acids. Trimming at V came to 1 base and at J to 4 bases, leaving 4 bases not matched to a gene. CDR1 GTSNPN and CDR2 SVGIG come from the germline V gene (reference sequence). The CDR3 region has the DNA TGTGCCTGGAGTGCGGGACAGAGAAATCAGCCCCAGCATTTT. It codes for CAWSAGQRNQPQHF.

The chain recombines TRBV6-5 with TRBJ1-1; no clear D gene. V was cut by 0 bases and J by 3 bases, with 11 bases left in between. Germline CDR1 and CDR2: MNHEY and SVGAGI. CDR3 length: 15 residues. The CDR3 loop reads CASSYSKLGHTEAFF. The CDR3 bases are TGTGCCAGCAGTTACTCGAAGCTGGGCCACACTGAAGCTTTCTTT.

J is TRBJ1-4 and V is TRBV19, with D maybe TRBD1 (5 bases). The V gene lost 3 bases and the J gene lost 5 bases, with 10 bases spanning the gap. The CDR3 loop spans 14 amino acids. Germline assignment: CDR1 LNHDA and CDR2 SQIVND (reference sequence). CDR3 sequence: CASSIWGRNEKLFF. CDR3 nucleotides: TGTGCCAGTAGTATTTGGGGCCGGAATGAAAAACTGTTTTTT.

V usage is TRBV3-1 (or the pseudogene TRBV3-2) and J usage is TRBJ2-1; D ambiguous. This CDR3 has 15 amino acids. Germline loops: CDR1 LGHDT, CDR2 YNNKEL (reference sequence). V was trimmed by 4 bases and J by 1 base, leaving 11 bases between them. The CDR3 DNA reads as TGTGCCAGCAGCCGTCAGACCGGGTCCTACAATGAGCAGTTCTTC. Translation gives CASSRQTGSYNEQFF.

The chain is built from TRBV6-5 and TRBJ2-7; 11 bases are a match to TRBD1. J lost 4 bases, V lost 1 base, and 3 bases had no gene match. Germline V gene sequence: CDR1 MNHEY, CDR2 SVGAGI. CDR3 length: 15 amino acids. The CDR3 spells CASSYYGQGAYEQYF. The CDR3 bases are TGTGCCAGCAGTTACTACGGACAGGGGGCTTACGAGCAGTACTTC.

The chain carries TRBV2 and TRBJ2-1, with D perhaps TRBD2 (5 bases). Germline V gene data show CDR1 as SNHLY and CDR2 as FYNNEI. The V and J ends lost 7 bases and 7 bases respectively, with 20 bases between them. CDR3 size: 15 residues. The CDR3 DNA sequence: TGTGCCAGCATCCCGGACGGATGGACTGGGAATGAGCAGTTCTTC. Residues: CASIPDGWTGNEQFF.

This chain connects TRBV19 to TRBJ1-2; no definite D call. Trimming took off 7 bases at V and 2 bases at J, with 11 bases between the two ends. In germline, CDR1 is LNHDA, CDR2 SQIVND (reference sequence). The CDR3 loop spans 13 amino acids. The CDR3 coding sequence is TGTGCCAGTACTTCGACTGCGAACTATGGCTACACCTTC. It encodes CASTSTANYGYTF.

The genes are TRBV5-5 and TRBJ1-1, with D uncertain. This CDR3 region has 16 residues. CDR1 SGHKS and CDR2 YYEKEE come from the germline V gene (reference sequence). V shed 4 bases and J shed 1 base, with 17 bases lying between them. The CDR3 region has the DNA TGTGCCAGCAGCCGGGAAAGGGTAATAGGGAACACTGAAGCTTTCTTT. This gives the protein CASSRERVIGNTEAFF.

The CDR3 coding sequence is TGTGCCAGTAGTAACCAACACCGGGGCAATCAGCCCCAGCATTTT. It codes for CASSNQHRGNQPQHF. The V and J genes are TRBV19 and TRBJ1-5, with D uncertain. Trimming cost V 4 bases and J 2 bases, with 12 bases left between them. From germline, CDR1 is LNHDA and CDR2 SQIVND (reference sequence). This CDR3 is built from 15 residues.

The CDR3 DNA is TGTGCCAGCAGCTACTCCCCTGATTCCACAGATACGCAGTATTTT. Amino acid sequence: CASSYSPDSTDTQYF. The chain links TRBV7-3 to TRBJ2-3, with D unclear. CDR3 length: 15 residues. Germline-derived CDR1 and CDR2 are SGHTA and FQGTGA. With 4 bases removed from V and 2 bases from J, the gap between germline ends came to 13 bases.

The CDR3 here is CASSPERTYEQYF. The CDR3 region has the DNA TGCGCCAGCAGCCCTGAGCGGACCTACGAGCAGTACTTC. This chain connects TRBV5-1 to TRBJ2-7; TRBD2 might be the D (5 bases). The ends were cut back, 4 bases at V and 2 bases at J, with 10 bases in the middle. The V gene's germline CDR1 is SGHRS and CDR2 YFSETQ. This CDR3 comprises 13 residues.

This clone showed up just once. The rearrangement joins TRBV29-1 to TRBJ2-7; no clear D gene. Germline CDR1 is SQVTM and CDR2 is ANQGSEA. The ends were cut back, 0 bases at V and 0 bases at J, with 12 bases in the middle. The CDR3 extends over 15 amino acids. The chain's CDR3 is CSVEDLLHSSYEQYF. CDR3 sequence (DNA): TGCAGCGTTGAAGATTTATTGCACTCCTCCTACGAGCAGTACTTC.

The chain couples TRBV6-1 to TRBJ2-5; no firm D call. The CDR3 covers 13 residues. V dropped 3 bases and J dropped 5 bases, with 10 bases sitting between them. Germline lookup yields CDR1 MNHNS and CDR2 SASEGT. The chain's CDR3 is CASSEPVRETQYF. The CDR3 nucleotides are TGTGCCAGCAGTGAGCCAGTCAGGGAGACCCAGTACTTC.

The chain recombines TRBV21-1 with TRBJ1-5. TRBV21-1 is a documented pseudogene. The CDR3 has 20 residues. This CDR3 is CASTNSRGAGNTGSNQPQHF. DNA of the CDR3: TGTGCCAGCACCAACTCCCGCGGGGCAGGGAATACGGGAAGCAATCAGCCCCAGCATTTT.

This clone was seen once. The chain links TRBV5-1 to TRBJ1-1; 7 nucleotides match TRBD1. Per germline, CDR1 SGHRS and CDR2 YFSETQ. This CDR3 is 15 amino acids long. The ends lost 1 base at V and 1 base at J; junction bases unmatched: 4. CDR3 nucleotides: TGCGCCAGCAGCTTGTCAGGGGGTTCGAACACTGAAGCTTTCTTT. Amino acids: CASSLSGGSNTEAFF.